Listed below are T cell receptor beta chains from one sample, sequenced in a study of T cell responses to AZD1222 COVID-19 vaccine. TCRdb's copy holds only in-frame clones and misses some; the assay was immunoSEQ multiplex PCR. This sample has 90,000 to 120,000 clones, with about 90% found just once. The sample consisted of peripheral blood, taken on day 0 of AZD1222 vaccination. The source is an adult in good health. CDR3s include the opening cysteine and the closing phenylalanine or tryptophan. The D gene is left open where the match is weak. The listing skips clone size in some rows; elsewhere it reads once, few, many or a size class.

V gene	J gene	clone size	D gene	CDR3 DNA	CDR3 protein
TRBV19	TRBJ1-5	-	-	TGTGCCAGTAGTCAGTTAGGTTTGGGCAATCAGCCCCAGCATTTT	CASSQLGLGNQPQHF
TRBV27	TRBJ1-2	-	TRBD1	TGTGCCAGCAAGTTGCGTACAGGGGAGAGGGCTAACTATGGCTACACCTTC	CASKLRTGERANYGYTF
TRBV29-1	TRBJ2-4	-	TRBD1	TGCAGCGGAACGGGGACAGAAAACATTCAGTACTTC	CSGTGTENIQYF
TRBV7-2	TRBJ2-2	-	-	TGTGCCAGCAGCTTAGTGACGAGCACCGGGGAGCTGTTTTTT	CASSLVTSTGELFF
TRBV7-9	TRBJ1-1	-	-	TGTGCCAGCAGCGCTCAGGGAAAGAACACTGAAGCTTTCTTT	CASSAQGKNTEAFF
TRBV19	TRBJ1-5	-	-	TGTGCCAGTAGGGCCGGGTTGGTCGGCAATCAGCCCCAGCATTTT	CASRAGLVGNQPQHF
TRBV3-1/TRBV3-2	TRBJ1-1	once	-	TGTGCCAGCAGCCAAGATGGGGGACACCCTAACACTGAAGCTTTCTTT	CASSQDGGHPNTEAFF
TRBV18	TRBJ1-2	-	TRBD1	TGTGCCAGCTCCACAGGGGAACGATATGGCTACACCTTC	CASSTGERYGYTF
TRBV30	TRBJ2-1	-	TRBD1	TGTGCCTGGAGTGGGGACAGGGGCTACAATGAGCAGTTCTTC	CAWSGDRGYNEQFF
TRBV9	TRBJ2-1	-	TRBD1	TGTGCCAGCAGCGTAGCCGGGACAGGGTTATCATGGGGGAACAATGAGCAGTTCTTC	CASSVAGTGLSWGNNEQFF
TRBV7-2	TRBJ2-3	-	TRBD2	TGTGCCAGCAGCTATAGCGGGGGGGCCGGGGATACGCAGTATTTT	CASSYSGGAGDTQYF
TRBV7-3	TRBJ2-3	-	TRBD2	TGTGCCAGCAGCCCGACTAGCGGGGGGGCGCACAGGCAGTATTTT	CASSPTSGGAHRQYF
TRBV12-3/TRBV12-4	TRBJ1-5	-	-	TGTGCCAGCAGTGGGGGTCAGCCCCAGCATTTT	CASSGGQPQHF
TRBV5-4	TRBJ1-3	-	-	TGTGCCAGCAGCTTGCAGGGGCGAGGTGGAAACACCATATATTTT	CASSLQGRGGNTIYF
TRBV2	TRBJ1-6	-	TRBD1	TGTGCCAGCAGACGGGACAGGGGCAATTCACCCCTCCACTTT	CASRRDRGNSPLHF
TRBV7-2	TRBJ1-2	-	TRBD1	TGTGCCAGCAGCTCGGACAGGGGCTCTGGCTACACCTTC	CASSSDRGSGYTF
TRBV7-6	TRBJ2-1	-	TRBD2	TGTGCCAGCAGCTTAGAGCTAGCGGGAGCCGCGGGGAATGAGCAGTTCTTC	CASSLELAGAAGNEQFF
TRBV27	TRBJ1-3	-	TRBD1	TGTGCCAGCGCTGACAGGGTTGGAAACACCATATATTTT	CASADRVGNTIYF
TRBV4-3	TRBJ2-6	-	-	TGCGCCAGCAGTGCAAGATCAAAGGTCTCTGGGGCCAACGTCCTGACTTTC	CASSARSKVSGANVLTF
TRBV4-3	TRBJ2-7	few	TRBD1	TGCGCCAGCAGCCAAGCAGCTGGAACAGGGGGCTACGAGCAGTACTTC	CASSQAAGTGGYEQYF
TRBV6-5	TRBJ1-1	-	-	TGTGCCAGCAGTTACTCGGCGCAGGCCAGTGAAGCTTTCTTT	CASSYSAQASEAFF
TRBV12-3/TRBV12-4	TRBJ2-2	-	-	TGTGCCAGCAGTTTCCAGCTAACCGGGGAGCTGTTTTTT	CASSFQLTGELFF
TRBV6-1	TRBJ2-5	few	-	TGTGCCAGCAGTGAATTCGGAGAGACCCAGTACTTC	CASSEFGETQYF
TRBV4-2	TRBJ1-1	-	-	TGTGCCAGCAGCCAAGGGGAACGGGATGAAGCTTTCTTT	CASSQGERDEAFF
TRBV7-3	TRBJ2-1	once	-	TGTGCCAGCAGCTTATCTTCACTGCGTTACAATGAGCAGTTCTTC	CASSLSSLRYNEQFF
TRBV19	TRBJ2-7	-	-	TGTGCCAGTAGTAACCTCGTCTCCTACGAGCAGTACTTC	CASSNLVSYEQYF
TRBV7-9	TRBJ2-6	-	TRBD2	TGTGCCAGCAGCTTAGGGCGGGAGGAACGGGATGGGGCCAACGTCCTGACTTTC	CASSLGREERDGANVLTF
TRBV4-3	TRBJ2-5	-	-	TGCGCCAGCAGCCCCTCAGAAACTAGTTCCCTTGGGACCCAGTACTTC	CASSPSETSSLGTQYF
TRBV5-4	TRBJ1-2	-	TRBD1	TGTGCCAGCACGCTACAGGGGGTCAACTATGGCTACACCTTC	CASTLQGVNYGYTF
TRBV7-8	TRBJ1-5	-	-	TGTGCCAGCCGTCGGGGATCCAATCAGCCCCAGCATTTT	CASRRGSNQPQHF
TRBV5-1	TRBJ2-2	-	-	TGCGCCAGCAGCTACGAGACAGTGAACACCGGGGAGCTGTTTTTT	CASSYETVNTGELFF
TRBV6-4	TRBJ2-2	-	TRBD2	TGTGCCAGCAGATTATTAGCGGGGGTTTCCACCGGGGAGCTGTTTTTT	CASRLLAGVSTGELFF
TRBV3-1/TRBV3-2	TRBJ1-6	-	-	TGTGCCAGCAGCCTCCCCCAAGTTAAGGATAATTCACCCCTCCACTTT	CASSLPQVKDNSPLHF
TRBV19	TRBJ1-5	-	TRBD1	TGTGCCAGTAGTCCGAGAAGACAGGGGAATCAGCCCCAGCATTTT	CASSPRRQGNQPQHF
TRBV2	TRBJ2-1	-	-	TGTGCCAGCAGTGAAGGGATGGGAGTATCTGAGCAGTTCTTC	CASSEGMGVSEQFF
TRBV2	TRBJ1-1	-	-	TGTGCCAGCAGTGAAAACGGGCTTTCCACTGAAGCTTTCTTT	CASSENGLSTEAFF
TRBV27	TRBJ1-5	-	-	TGTGCCAGCAGTTCAAAGGGCTCAAGCAATCAGCCCCAGCATTTT	CASSSKGSSNQPQHF
TRBV27	TRBJ1-1	-	-	TGTGCCAGCAGTTTTGGCGGGGGTGAAGCTTTCTTT	CASSFGGGEAFF
TRBV7-2	TRBJ1-2	once	-	TGTGCCAGCAGCTTAGGGGGGACTGGAAACTATGGCTACACCTTC	CASSLGGTGNYGYTF
TRBV28	TRBJ2-7	-	-	TGTGCCAGCAGTCCCCTACGGTTAGGCAGGGCGGGGGAGCAGTACTTC	CASSPLRLGRAGEQYF
TRBV7-8	TRBJ2-5	-	-	TGTGCCAGCAGCTTAGCCCCTAGTAAGGAGACCCAGTACTTC	CASSLAPSKETQYF
TRBV4-1	TRBJ1-3	-	-	TGCGCCAGCAGCCAAGAAGCATTAGGAAACACCATATATTTT	CASSQEALGNTIYF
TRBV6-5	TRBJ1-5	-	TRBD1	TGTGCCAGCAGGGAGACAGGGTCGAATCAGCCCCAGCATTTT	CASRETGSNQPQHF
TRBV3-1/TRBV3-2	TRBJ1-2	once	TRBD1	TGTGCCAGCAGCCAAGGGAACAGGGGAATTTCCTTACCAGGTGGCTACACCTTC	CASSQGNRGISLPGGYTF
TRBV7-8	TRBJ2-5	-	TRBD1	TGTGCCAGCAGCTCTCAAACAGGGGTGGGTTTCGAGACCCAGTACTTC	CASSSQTGVGFETQYF
TRBV24-1	TRBJ1-2	-	-	TGTGCCACCAGTGAAACAGGGTTTCGCTACACCTTC	CATSETGFRYTF
TRBV10-3	TRBJ2-3	-	TRBD2	TGTGCCATCACTCCAGGGCTAGCGGGAGTCGGGGATACGCAGTATTTT	CAITPGLAGVGDTQYF
TRBV5-4	TRBJ2-7	-	-	TGTGCCAGCAGCTTGGGGCAGGGTTCCTACGAGCAGTACTTC	CASSLGQGSYEQYF